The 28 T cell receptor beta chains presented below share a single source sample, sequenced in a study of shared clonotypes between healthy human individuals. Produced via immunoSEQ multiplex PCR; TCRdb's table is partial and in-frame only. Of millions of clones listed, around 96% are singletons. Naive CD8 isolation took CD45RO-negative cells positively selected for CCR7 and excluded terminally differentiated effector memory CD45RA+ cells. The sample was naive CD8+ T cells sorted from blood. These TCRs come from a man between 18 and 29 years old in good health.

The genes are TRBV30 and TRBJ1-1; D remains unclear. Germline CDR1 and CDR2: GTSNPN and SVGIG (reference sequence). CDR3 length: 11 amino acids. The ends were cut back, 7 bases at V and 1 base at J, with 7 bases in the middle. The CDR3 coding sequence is TGTGCCTCGGGCAGGAACACTGAAGCTTTCTTT. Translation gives CASGRNTEAFF.

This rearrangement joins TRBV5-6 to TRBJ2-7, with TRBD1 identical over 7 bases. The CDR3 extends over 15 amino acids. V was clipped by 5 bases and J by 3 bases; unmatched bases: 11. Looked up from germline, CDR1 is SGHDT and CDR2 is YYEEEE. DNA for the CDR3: TGTGCCAGCAGGTCCCCTCGGGACAGTTACTACGAGCAGTACTTC. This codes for CASRSPRDSYYEQYF.

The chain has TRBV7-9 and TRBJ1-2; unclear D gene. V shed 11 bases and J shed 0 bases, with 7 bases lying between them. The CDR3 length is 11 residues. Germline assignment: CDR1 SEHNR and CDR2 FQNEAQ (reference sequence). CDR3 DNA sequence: TGTGCCCTCACAGCTAACTATGGCTACACCTTC. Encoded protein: CALTANYGYTF.

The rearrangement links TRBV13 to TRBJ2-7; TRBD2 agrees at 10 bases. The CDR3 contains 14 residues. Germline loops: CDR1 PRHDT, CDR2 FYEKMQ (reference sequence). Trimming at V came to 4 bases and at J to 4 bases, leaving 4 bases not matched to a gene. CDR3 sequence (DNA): TGTGCCAGCAGCTCCGGGACTAGCGTATACGAGCAGTACTTC. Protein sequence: CASSSGTSVYEQYF.

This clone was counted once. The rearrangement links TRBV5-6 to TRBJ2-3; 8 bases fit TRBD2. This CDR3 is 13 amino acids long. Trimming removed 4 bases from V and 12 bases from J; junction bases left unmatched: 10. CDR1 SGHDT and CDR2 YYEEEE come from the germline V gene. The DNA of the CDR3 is TGTGCCAGCAGCATACAAAGCGGGAGTAGCCAGTATTTT. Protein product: CASSIQSGSSQYF.

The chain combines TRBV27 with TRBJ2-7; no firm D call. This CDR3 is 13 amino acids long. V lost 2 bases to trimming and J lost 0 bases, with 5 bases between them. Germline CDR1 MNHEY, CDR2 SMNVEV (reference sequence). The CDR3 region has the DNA TGTGCCAGCAGTTTACGGAACTCCTACGAGCAGTACTTC. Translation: CASSLRNSYEQYF.

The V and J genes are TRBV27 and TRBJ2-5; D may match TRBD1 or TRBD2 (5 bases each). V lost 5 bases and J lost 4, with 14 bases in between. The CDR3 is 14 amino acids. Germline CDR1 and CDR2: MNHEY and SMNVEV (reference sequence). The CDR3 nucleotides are TGTGCCAGCAGTCTCGGGGCCGGTGGAGAGACCCAGTACTTC. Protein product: CASSLGAGGETQYF.

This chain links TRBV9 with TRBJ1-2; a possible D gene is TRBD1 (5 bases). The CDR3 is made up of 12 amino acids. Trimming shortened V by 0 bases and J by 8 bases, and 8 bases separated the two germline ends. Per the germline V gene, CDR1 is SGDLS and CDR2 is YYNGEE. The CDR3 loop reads CASSVVGAGYTF. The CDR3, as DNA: TGTGCCAGCAGCGTAGTCGGGGCCGGCTACACCTTC.

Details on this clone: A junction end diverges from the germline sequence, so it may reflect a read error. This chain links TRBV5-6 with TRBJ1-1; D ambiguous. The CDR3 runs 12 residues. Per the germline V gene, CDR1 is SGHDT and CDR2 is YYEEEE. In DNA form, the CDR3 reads TGTGCCAGCAGCTTGGGAGGTGTGGTCCCGATATTT. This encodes CASSLGGVVPIF.

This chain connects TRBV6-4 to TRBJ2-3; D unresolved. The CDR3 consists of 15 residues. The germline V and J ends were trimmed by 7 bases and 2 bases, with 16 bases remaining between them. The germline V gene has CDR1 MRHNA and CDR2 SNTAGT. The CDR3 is CASKNSHEDTDTQYF. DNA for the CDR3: TGTGCCAGCAAAAACTCACACGAGGACACAGATACGCAGTATTTT.

Here the CDR3 reads CASSLDTYNEQFF. DNA of the CDR3: TGTGCCAGCAGCTTAGATACTTACAATGAGCAGTTCTTC. The J gene is TRBJ2-1, the V gene TRBV7-6, with no clear D. The CDR3 runs 13 residues. Trimming took 1 base from V and 4 from J, leaving 5 bases between them. Germline V gene data show CDR1 as SGHVS and CDR2 as FNYEAQ.

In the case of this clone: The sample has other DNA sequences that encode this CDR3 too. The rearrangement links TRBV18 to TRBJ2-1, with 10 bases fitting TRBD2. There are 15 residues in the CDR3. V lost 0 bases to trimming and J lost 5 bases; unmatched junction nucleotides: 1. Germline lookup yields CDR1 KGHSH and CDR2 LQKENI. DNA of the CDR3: TGTGCCAGCTCACCACCCCTAGCGGGAGACAATGAGCAGTTCTTC. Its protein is CASSPPLAGDNEQFF.

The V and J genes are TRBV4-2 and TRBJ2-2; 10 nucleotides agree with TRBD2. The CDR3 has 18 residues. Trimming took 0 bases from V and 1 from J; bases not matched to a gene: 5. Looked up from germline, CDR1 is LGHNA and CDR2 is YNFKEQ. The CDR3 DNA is TGTGCCAGCAGCCAAGATTGGGCTAGCGGGGGGAACACCGGGGAGCTGTTTTTT. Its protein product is CASSQDWASGGNTGELFF.

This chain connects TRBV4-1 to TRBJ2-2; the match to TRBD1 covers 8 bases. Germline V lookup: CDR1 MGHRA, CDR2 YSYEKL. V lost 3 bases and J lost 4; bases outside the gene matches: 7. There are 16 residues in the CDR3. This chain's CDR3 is CASSHERTGFTGELFF. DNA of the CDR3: TGCGCCAGCAGCCATGAAAGGACAGGGTTCACCGGGGAGCTGTTTTTT.

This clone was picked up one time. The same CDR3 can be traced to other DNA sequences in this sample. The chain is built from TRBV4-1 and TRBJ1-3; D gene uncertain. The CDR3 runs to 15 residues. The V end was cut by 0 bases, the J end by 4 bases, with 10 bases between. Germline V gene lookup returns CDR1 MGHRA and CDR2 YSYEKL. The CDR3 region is CASSQDEGSGNTIYF. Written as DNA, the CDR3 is TGCGCCAGCAGCCAAGATGAGGGATCCGGAAACACCATATATTTT.

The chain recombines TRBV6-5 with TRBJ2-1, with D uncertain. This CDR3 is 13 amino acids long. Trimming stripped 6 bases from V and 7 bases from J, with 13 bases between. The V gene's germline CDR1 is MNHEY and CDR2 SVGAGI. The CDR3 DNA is TGTGCCAGCAGCCCATGGCTAGGGAATGAGCAGTTCTTC. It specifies CASSPWLGNEQFF.

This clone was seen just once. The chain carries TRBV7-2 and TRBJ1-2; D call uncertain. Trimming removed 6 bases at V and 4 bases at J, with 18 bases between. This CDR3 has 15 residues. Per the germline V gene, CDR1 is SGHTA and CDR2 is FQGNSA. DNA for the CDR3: TGTGCCAGCAGTAGGACGATGGGGTTAAGCTATGGCTACACCTTC. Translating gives CASSRTMGLSYGYTF.

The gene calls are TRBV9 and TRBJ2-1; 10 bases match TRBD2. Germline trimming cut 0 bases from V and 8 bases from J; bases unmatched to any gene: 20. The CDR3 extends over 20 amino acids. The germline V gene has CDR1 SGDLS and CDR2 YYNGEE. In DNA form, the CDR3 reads TGTGCCAGCAGCGTAGACGGTCTAGGGGCTAGCGGGAGTTTCAGCGATGAGCAGTTCTTC. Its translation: CASSVDGLGASGSFSDEQFF.

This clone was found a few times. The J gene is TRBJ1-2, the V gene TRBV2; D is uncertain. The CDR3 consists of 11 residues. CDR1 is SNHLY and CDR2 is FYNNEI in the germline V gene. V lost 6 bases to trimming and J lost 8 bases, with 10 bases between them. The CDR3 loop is CASSETLGYTF. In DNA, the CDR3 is TGTGCCAGCAGCGAGACCCTAGGCTACACCTTC.

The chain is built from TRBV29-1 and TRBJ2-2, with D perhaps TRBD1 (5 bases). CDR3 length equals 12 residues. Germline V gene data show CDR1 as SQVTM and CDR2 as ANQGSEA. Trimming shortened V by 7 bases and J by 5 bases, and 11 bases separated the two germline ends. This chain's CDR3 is CSGTLGTGELFF. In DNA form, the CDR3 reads TGCAGCGGGACACTGGGTACCGGGGAGCTGTTTTTT.

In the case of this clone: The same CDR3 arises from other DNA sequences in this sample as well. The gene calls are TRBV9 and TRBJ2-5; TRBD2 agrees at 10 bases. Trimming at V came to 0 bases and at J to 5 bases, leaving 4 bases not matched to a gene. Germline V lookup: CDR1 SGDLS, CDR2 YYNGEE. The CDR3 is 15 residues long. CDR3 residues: CASSVGTSGVETQYF. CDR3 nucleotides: TGTGCCAGCAGCGTAGGCACTAGCGGGGTCGAGACCCAGTACTTC.

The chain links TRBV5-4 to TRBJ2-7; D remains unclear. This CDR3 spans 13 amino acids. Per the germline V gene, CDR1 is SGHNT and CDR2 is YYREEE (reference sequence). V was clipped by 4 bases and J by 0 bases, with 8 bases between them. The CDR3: CASSVSSSYEQYF. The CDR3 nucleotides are TGTGCCAGCAGCGTTTCGAGCTCCTACGAGCAGTACTTC.

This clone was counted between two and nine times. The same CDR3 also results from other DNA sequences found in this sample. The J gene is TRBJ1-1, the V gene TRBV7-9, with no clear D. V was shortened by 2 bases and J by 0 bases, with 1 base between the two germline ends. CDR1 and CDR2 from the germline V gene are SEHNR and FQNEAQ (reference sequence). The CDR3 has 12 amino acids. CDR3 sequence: CASSLMNTEAFF. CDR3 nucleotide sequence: TGTGCCAGCAGCTTAATGAACACTGAAGCTTTCTTT. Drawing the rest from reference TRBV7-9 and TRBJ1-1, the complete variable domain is DTGVSQNPRHKITKRGQNVTFRCDPISEHNRLYWYRQTLGQGPEFLTYFQNEAQLEKSRLLSDRFSAERPKGSFSTLEIQRTEQGDSAMYLCASSLMNTEAFFGQGTRLTVV.

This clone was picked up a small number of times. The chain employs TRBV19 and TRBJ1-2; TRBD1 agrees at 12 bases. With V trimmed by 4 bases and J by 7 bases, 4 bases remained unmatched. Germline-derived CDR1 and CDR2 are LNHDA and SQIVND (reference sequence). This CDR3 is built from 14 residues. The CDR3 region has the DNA TGTGCCAGTAGTACGGGACAGGGGGCGCGTGGCTACACCTTC. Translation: CASSTGQGARGYTF.

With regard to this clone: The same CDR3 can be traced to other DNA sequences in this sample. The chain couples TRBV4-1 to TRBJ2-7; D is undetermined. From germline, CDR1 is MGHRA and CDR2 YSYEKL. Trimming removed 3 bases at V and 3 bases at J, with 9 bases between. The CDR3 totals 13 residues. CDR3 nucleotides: TGCGCCAGCAGCCAGGGTAGCTACTACGAGCAGTACTTC. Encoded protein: CASSQGSYYEQYF.

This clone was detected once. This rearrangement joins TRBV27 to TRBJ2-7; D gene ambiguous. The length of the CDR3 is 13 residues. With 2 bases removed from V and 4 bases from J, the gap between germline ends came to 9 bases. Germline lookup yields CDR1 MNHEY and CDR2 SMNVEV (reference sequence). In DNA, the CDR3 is TGTGCCAGCAGTTTACTGCCCCTTTACGAGCAGTACTTC. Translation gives CASSLLPLYEQYF.

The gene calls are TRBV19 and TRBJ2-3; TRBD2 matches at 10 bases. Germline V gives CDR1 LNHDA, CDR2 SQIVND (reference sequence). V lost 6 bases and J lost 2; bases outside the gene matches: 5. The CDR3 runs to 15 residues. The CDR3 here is CASRGLAESTDTQYF. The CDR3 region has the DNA TGTGCCAGTAGAGGACTAGCGGAGTCCACAGATACGCAGTATTTT.

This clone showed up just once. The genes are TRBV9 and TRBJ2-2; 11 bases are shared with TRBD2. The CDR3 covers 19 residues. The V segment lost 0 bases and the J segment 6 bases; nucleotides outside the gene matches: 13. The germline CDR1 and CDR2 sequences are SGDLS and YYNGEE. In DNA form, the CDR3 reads TGTGCCAGCAGCGTAGAAGAAACTAGCGGGAGTAAGGAAGCCGGGGAGCTGTTTTTT. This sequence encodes CASSVEETSGSKEAGELFF.